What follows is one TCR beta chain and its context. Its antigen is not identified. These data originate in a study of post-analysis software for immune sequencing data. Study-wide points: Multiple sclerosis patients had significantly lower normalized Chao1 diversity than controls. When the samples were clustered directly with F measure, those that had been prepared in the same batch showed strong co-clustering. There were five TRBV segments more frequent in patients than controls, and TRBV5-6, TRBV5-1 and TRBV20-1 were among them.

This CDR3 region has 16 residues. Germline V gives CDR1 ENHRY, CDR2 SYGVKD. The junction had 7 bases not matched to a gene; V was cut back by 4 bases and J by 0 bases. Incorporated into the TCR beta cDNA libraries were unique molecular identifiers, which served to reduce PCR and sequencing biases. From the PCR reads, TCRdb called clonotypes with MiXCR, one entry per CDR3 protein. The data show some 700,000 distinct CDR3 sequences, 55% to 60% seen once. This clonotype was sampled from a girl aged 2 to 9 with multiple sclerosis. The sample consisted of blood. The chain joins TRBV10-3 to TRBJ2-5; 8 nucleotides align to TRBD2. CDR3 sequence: CAISAVSGGDQETQYF. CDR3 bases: TGTGCCATCAGTGCTGTCTCCGGGGGGGACCAAGAGACCCAGTACTTC.